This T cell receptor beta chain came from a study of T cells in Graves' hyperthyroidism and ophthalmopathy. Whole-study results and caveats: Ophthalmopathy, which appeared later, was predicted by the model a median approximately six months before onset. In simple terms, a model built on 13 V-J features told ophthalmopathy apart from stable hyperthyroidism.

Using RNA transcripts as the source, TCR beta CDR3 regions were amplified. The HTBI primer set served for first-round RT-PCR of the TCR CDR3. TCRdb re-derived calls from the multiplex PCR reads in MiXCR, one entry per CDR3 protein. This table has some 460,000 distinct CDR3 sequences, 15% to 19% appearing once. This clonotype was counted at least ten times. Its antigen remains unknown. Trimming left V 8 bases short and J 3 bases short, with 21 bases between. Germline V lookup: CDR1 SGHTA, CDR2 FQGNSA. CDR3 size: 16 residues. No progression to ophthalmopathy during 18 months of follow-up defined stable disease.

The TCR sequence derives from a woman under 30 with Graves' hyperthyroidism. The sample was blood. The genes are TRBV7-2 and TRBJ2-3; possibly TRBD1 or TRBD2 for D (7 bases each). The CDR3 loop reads CASSAGGGLYTDTQYF. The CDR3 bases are TGTGCCAGCTCCGCAGGGGGGGGGCTCTATACAGATACGCAGTATTTT.